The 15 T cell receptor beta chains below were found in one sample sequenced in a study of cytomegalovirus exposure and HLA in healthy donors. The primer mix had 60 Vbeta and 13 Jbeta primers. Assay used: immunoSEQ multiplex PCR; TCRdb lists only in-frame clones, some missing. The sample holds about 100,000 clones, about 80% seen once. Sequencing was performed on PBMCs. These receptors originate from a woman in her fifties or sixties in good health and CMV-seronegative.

CDR3 DNA sequence: TGTGCCAGCAGCCCAAGGACTAGCGGGACAGATACGCAGTATTTT. Its protein is CASSPRTSGTDTQYF. This chain joins TRBV6-1 and TRBJ2-3; 11 nucleotides align to TRBD2. Germline CDR1 and CDR2: MNHNS and SASEGT. This CDR3 is built from 15 residues. After removal of 6 bases from V and 3 bases from J, the junction contained 5 bases not matched to a gene.

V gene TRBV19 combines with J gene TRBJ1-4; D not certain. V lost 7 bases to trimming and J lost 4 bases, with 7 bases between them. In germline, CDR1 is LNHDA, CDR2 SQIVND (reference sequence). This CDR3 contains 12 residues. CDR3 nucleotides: TGTGCCAGTAAAGACTTTAATGAAAAACTGTTTTTT. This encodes CASKDFNEKLFF.

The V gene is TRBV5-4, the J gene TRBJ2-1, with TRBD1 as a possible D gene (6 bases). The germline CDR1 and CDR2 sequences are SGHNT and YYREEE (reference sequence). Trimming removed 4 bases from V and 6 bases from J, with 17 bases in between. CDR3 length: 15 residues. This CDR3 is CASSRGKTSINEQFF. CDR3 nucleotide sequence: TGTGCCAGCAGCAGGGGGAAAACGTCAATCAATGAGCAGTTCTTC.

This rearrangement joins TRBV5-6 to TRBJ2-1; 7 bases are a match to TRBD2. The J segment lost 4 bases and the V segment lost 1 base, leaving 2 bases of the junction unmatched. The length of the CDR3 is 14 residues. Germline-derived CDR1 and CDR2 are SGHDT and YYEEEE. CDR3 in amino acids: CASSLLAAYNEQFF. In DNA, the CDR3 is TGTGCCAGCAGCTTGCTAGCGGCTTACAATGAGCAGTTCTTC.

CDR3 nucleotide sequence: TGCGCCAGCAGCCAACCCACAGGGGAACAGCCCCAGCATTTT. It specifies CASSQPTGEQPQHF. This chain connects TRBV4-3 to TRBJ1-5; 7 bases line up with TRBD1. J gave up 7 bases and V 2 bases, and 5 bases lay outside the gene matches. The germline CDR1 and CDR2 sequences are LGHNA and YSLEER. The CDR3 totals 14 residues.

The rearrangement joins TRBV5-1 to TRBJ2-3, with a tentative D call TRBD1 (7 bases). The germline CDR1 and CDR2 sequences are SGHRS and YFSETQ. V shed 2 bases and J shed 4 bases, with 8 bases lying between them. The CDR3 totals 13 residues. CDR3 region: CASSFRGADTQYF. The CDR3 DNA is TGCGCCAGCAGCTTCAGGGGGGCAGATACGCAGTATTTT.

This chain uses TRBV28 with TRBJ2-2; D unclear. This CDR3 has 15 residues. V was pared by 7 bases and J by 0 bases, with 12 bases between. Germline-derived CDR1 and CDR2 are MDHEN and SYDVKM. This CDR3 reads CASILGSANTGELFF. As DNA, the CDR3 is TGTGCCAGCATCCTGGGCAGTGCGAACACCGGGGAGCTGTTTTTT.

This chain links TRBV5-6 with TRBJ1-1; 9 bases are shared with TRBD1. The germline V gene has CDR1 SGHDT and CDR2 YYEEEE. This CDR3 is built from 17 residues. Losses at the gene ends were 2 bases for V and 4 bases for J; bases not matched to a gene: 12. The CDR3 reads CASSFFTGGMVGTEAFF. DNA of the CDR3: TGTGCCAGCAGCTTCTTTACAGGGGGCATGGTCGGCACTGAAGCTTTCTTT.

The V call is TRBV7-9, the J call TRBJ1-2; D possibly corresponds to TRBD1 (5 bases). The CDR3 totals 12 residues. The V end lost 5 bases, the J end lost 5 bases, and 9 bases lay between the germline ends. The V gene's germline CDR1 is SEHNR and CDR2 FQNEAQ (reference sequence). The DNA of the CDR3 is TGTGCCAGCAGCCCTGACAGATATGGCTACACCTTC. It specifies CASSPDRYGYTF.

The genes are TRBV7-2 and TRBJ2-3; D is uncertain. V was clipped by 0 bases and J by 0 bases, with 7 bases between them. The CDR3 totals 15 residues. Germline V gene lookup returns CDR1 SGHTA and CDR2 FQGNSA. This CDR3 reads CASSLASFSTDTQYF. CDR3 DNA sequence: TGTGCCAGCAGCTTAGCATCGTTCAGCACAGATACGCAGTATTTT.

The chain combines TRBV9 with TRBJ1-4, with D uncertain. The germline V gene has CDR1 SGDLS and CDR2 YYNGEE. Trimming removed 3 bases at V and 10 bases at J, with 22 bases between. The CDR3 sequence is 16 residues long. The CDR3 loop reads CASSAPGKRLEGKLFF. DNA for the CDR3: TGTGCCAGCAGCGCACCAGGAAAGCGCTTGGAGGGAAAACTGTTTTTT. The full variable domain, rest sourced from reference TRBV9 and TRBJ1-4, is DSGVTQTPKHLITATGQRVTLRCSPRSGDLSVYWYQQSLDQGLQFLIQYYNGEERAKGNILERFSAQQFPDLHSELNLSSLELGDSALYFCASSAPGKRLEGKLFFGSGTQLSVL.

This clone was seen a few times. In nucleotides, the CDR3 is TGTGCCAGCATTCTTGGGGGGGCTAGCGGATCCTACGAGCAGTACTTC. Residues: CASILGGASGSYEQYF. V usage is TRBV28 and J usage is TRBJ2-7, with a possible D match to TRBD2 (7 bases). Per the germline V gene, CDR1 is MDHEN and CDR2 is SYDVKM. The CDR3 extends over 16 amino acids. Between the trimmed V and J ends, which lost 7 bases and 1 base, there was a span of 20 bases.

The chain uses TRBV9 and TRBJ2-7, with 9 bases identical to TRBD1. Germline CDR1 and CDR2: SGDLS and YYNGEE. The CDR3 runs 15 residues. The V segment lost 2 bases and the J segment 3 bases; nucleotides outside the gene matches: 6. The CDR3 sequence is CASSVGTGQLYEQYF. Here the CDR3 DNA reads TGTGCCAGCAGCGTTGGGACAGGGCAACTCTACGAGCAGTACTTC.

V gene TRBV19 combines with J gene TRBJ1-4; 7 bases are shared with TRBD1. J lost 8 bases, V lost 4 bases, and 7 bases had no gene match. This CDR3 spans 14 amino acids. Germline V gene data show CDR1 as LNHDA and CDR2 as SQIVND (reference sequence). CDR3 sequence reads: CASSTYRGGEKLFF. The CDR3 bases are TGTGCCAGTAGTACTTACAGGGGTGGCGAAAAACTGTTTTTT.

CDR3 amino acids: CASSQDNRGTEQFF. CDR3 nucleotides: TGCGCCAGCAGCCAAGATAATCGCGGGACTGAGCAGTTCTTC. J is TRBJ2-7 and V is TRBV4-3; possibly TRBD2 for D (6 bases). The DNA end is more similar to TRBJ2-1, so the J call may be wrong. Looked up from germline, CDR1 is LGHNA and CDR2 is YSLEER. This CDR3 is built from 14 residues.